A selection of T cell receptor beta chains follows, all from one sample in a study of cytomegalovirus exposure and HLA in healthy donors. Using immunoSEQ multiplex PCR, the repertoire was profiled, and TCRdb retains in-frame clones only, with some absent. Of a few hundred thousand clones in the sample, over 90% were seen once. The sequenced sample consisted of PBMCs. The receptors come from a girl aged 2 to 10 in good health and CMV-seronegative. Each CDR3 is given with its conserved first and last residue. A D gene is named only where the DNA matches it firmly. Clone size is given for some rows only: seen once, a few or many times, or a class if the clone is expanded.

cdr3_nt	cdr3_aa	d_call	v_call	clone_size	j_call
TGTGCCAGCAGTCCTCCTAGGGTCGGAGCGGGAGTGGAGACCCAGTACTTC	CASSPPRVGAGVETQYF	TRBD2	TRBV27	.	TRBJ2-5
TGTGCCAGCAGCGCAAGCGGGAGATCAGACACCGGGGAGCTGTTTTTT	CASSASGRSDTGELFF	TRBD2	TRBV7-2	.	TRBJ2-2
TGTGCCACCGACAGGGGATCCTACCCTGAAGCTTTCTTT	CATDRGSYPEAFF	TRBD1	TRBV13	.	TRBJ1-1
TGTGCCACCAGCAGAGACAGGGGTGGCGAAAAACTGTTTTTT	CATSRDRGGEKLFF	.	TRBV15	.	TRBJ1-4
TGCGCCAGCAGCCGGACAGGGCTAGGAGGAAACACCATATATTTT	CASSRTGLGGNTIYF	TRBD1	TRBV4-1	few	TRBJ1-3
TGTGCCTGGAGTTCGGGATCCTCTAATGAAAAACTGTTTTTT	CAWSSGSSNEKLFF	.	TRBV30	.	TRBJ1-4
TGTGCTAGCAGCGATACCGGGACAGGGTCCTACGAGCAGTACTTC	CASSDTGTGSYEQYF	TRBD1	TRBV7-7	.	TRBJ2-7
TGTGCCAGCAGCGTAGTTAGCGGGAGCAAAAACATTCAGTACTTC	CASSVVSGSKNIQYF	TRBD2	TRBV9	once	TRBJ2-4
TGTGCCAGCAGCTCCGAGGCCCACACACCGGGACATACGTACGAGCAGTACTTC	CASSSEAHTPGHTYEQYF	.	TRBV7-8	.	TRBJ2-7
TGCGCCAGCAGCCAAGATAGTAGGATGGTGAGGAATCAGCCCCAGCATTTT	CASSQDSRMVRNQPQHF	.	TRBV4-1	once	TRBJ1-5
TGTGCCAGCAGCTCGGATGCAGGGACTCCTGAAGCTTTCTTT	CASSSDAGTPEAFF	.	TRBV7-2	once	TRBJ1-1
TGTGCCAGCACCGCGCGGGGGTCAGGGACCTACGAGCAGTACTTC	CASTARGSGTYEQYF	TRBD2	TRBV27	.	TRBJ2-7
TGTGCCAGCAGCGCGGACTACAGCACAGATACGCAGTATTTT	CASSADYSTDTQYF	.	TRBV7-2	.	TRBJ2-3
TGTGCCATCAGTATCGAGAGAGGCCAGCCCCAGCATTTT	CAISIERGQPQHF	.	TRBV10-3	.	TRBJ1-5
TGTGCCAGCAGTTTATACGCAGGGGATGAGAACACTGAAGCTTTCTTT	CASSLYAGDENTEAFF	.	TRBV28	once	TRBJ1-1
TGTGCCAGCAGCTACACGTCAGGGGCCAACTATGGCTACACCTTC	CASSYTSGANYGYTF	.	TRBV6-6	.	TRBJ1-2
TGTGCCAGCACTCCTAGATGGGGCAGCGATTATGGCTACACCTTC	CASTPRWGSDYGYTF	.	TRBV27	.	TRBJ1-2
TGCGCCAGCAGCTCTATACCGGGACAGGGACTCGGTGCTGGGGCCAACGTCCTGACTTTC	CASSSIPGQGLGAGANVLTF	TRBD1	TRBV5-1	.	TRBJ2-6
TGTGCCAGTAGTATTTGGGGCGGACCGAACACCGGGGAGCTGTTTTTT	CASSIWGGPNTGELFF	.	TRBV19	.	TRBJ2-2
TGTGCCAGCAGTTACCCCAGGGGCGTGAACACTGAAGCTTTCTTT	CASSYPRGVNTEAFF	.	TRBV6-5	.	TRBJ1-1
TGCGCCAGCAGCTTAGCGGGAGGGGGCACAGATACGCAGTATTTT	CASSLAGGGTDTQYF	TRBD2	TRBV5-1	.	TRBJ2-3
TGCGCCAGCAGCTTGGAGCGGGAGTGGGGCGAGCAGTACTTC	CASSLEREWGEQYF	TRBD2	TRBV5-1	.	TRBJ2-7
TGTGCCAGCGTTTTGTCTGAGACCCAGTACTTC	CASVLSETQYF	.	TRBV2	.	TRBJ2-5
TGTGCCAGCAGTGCTGGGGCTCGAAACACCATATATTTT	CASSAGARNTIYF	.	TRBV2	.	TRBJ1-3